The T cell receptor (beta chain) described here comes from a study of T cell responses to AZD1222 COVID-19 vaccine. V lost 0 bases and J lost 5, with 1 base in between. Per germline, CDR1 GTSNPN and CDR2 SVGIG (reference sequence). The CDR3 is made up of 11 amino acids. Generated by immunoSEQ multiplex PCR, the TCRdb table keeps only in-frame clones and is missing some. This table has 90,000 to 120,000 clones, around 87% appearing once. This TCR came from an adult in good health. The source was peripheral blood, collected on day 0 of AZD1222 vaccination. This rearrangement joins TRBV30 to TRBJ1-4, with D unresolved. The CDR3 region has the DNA TGTGCCTGGAGTGTGAATGAAAAACTGTTTTTT. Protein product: CAWSVNEKLFF.